These 26 T cell receptor beta chains were sequenced from one sample in a study of Ad26.COV2.S vaccination and SARS-CoV-2 variants. Sample treatment: some 20 received Ad26.COV2.S at low or high dose, single or two shots; roughly 5 received placebo; per-sample allocation not given. Specimen acquisition occurred on day 63 following the initial vaccine or placebo injection. TCRdb's table, derived via immunoSEQ multiplex PCR, lists solely in-frame clones and lacks some. The table lists 440,000 or so clones, roughly 91% of them singletons, with under 4.5% in the top ten. The sequences come from peripheral blood, collected in a trial of Ad26.COV2.S vaccine versus placebo. The receptors shown here come from a person between 18 and 60 years old who received the Ad26.COV2.S COVID-19 vaccine or a placebo.

About this clone itself: A junction boundary mismatches the germline segment, possibly from a read error. The chain combines TRBV7-8 with TRBJ2-1; tentative D call: TRBD1 (5 bases). The CDR3 runs 15 residues. The germline gives CDR1 SGHVS, CDR2 FQNEAQ. CDR3 protein: CASSLGQGSSNEQFF. For the CDR3, the DNA is TGTGCCAGCAGTTTAGGTCAGGGTTCGAGTAATGAGCAGTTCTTC.

The genes are TRBV19 and TRBJ1-5; D might be TRBD1 (5 bases). Looked up from germline, CDR1 is LNHDA and CDR2 is SQIVND (reference sequence). V dropped 5 bases and J dropped 6 bases, with 8 bases sitting between them. The CDR3 loop spans 12 amino acids. In DNA form, the CDR3 reads TGTGCCAGTAGTCTGGGGGGTCAGCCCCAGCATTTT. Encoded protein: CASSLGGQPQHF.

V usage is TRBV7-8 and J usage is TRBJ2-7, with TRBD1 matching over 9 bases. With V trimmed by 3 bases and J by 5 bases, 8 bases remained unmatched. The CDR3 totals 15 residues. Germline V CDR1 and CDR2: SGHVS, FQNEAQ. CDR3 protein: CASSFRGQGINEQYF. The CDR3, as DNA: TGTGCCAGCAGCTTTCGGGGACAGGGAATTAACGAGCAGTACTTC.

The chain couples TRBV3-1 (or the pseudogene TRBV3-2) to TRBJ1-1; D is unresolved. The V end lost 0 bases, the J end lost 2 bases, and 7 bases lay between the germline ends. Germline V lookup: CDR1 LGHDT, CDR2 YNNKEL (reference sequence). This CDR3 spans 14 amino acids. The CDR3: CASSQDQVNTEAFF. As DNA, the CDR3 is TGTGCCAGCAGCCAAGACCAAGTCAACACTGAAGCTTTCTTT.

The chain employs TRBV5-1 and TRBJ2-3; 9 bases match TRBD2. Losses at the gene ends were 0 bases for V and 2 bases for J; bases not matched to a gene: 4. The CDR3 contains 16 residues. CDR1 and CDR2 from the germline V gene are SGHRS and YFSETQ. CDR3 protein: CASSLELAGNTDTQYF. The CDR3 region has the DNA TGCGCCAGCAGCTTGGAGCTAGCGGGGAACACAGATACGCAGTATTTT.

This chain joins TRBV28 and TRBJ2-5; a possible D gene is TRBD1 (6 bases). The CDR3 contains 14 residues. CDR1 MDHEN and CDR2 SYDVKM come from the germline V gene. V was cut by 5 bases and J by 4 bases, with 14 bases left in between. For the CDR3, the DNA is TGTGCCAGCAGTCCCATTCAGGGGAGAGAGACCCAGTACTTC. It yields the protein CASSPIQGRETQYF.

This clone has only a few counts. This chain's CDR3 is CASSLQAGVVSTQYF. The CDR3 coding sequence is TGTGCCAGCAGCTTGCAGGCGGGAGTCGTAAGTACGCAGTATTTT. The rearrangement joins TRBV5-6 to TRBJ2-3; 7 positions match TRBD2. CDR1 is SGHDT and CDR2 is YYEEEE in the germline V gene. The ends lost 1 base at V and 8 bases at J; junction bases unmatched: 10. There are 15 residues in the CDR3.

V usage is TRBV11-3 and J usage is TRBJ2-5, with D possibly matching TRBD2 (5 bases). The V end was cut by 2 bases, the J end by 3 bases, with 7 bases between. CDR3 length: 13 amino acids. Germline V gives CDR1 SGHNT, CDR2 YENEEA. This chain's CDR3 is CASSLSEEETQYF. The CDR3 nucleotides are TGTGCCAGCAGCTTATCGGAGGAAGAGACCCAGTACTTC. The variable domain in full, completed from reference TRBV11-3 and TRBJ2-5, reads EAGVVQSPRYKIIEKKQPVAFWCNPISGHNTLYWYLQNLGQGPELLIRYENEEAVDDSQLPKDRFSAERLKGVDSTLKIQPAELGDSAVYLCASSLSEEETQYFGPGTRLLVL.

The CDR3 DNA reads as TGTGCCAGCAGCTTCGGTACTAGCGGGAGGGCCACGGAGACCCAGTACTTC. It is translated as CASSFGTSGRATETQYF. V and J are TRBV7-6 and TRBJ2-5, with 13 positions matching TRBD2. CDR1 and CDR2 (germline): SGHVS, FNYEAQ. CDR3 size: 17 residues. V was clipped by 3 bases and J by 5 bases; unmatched bases: 9.

This chain joins TRBV29-1 and TRBJ1-2; 7 positions match TRBD1. The V segment lost 3 bases and the J segment 0 bases; nucleotides outside the gene matches: 13. The CDR3 is 17 amino acids. CDR1 is SQVTM, CDR2 ANQGSEA, per germline. For the CDR3, the DNA is TGCAGCGTTGACTTTAGGATCCGACAGGGCTCTAACTATGGCTACACCTTC. It encodes CSVDFRIRQGSNYGYTF.

CDR3 in DNA: TGTGCCAGCAGTCCCCCGGGCACCCACCTTCGAGGCACTGAAGCTTTCTTT. Encoded protein: CASSPPGTHLRGTEAFF. V usage is TRBV27 and J usage is TRBJ1-1; D is ambiguous. V was shortened by 5 bases and J by 4 bases, with 23 bases between the two germline ends. The CDR3 loop spans 17 amino acids. The germline CDR1 and CDR2 sequences are MNHEY and SMNVEV (reference sequence).

The chain links TRBV7-2 to TRBJ2-3; D might be TRBD2 (5 bases). Trimming stripped 1 base from V and 6 bases from J, with 17 bases between. Germline assignment: CDR1 SGHTA and CDR2 FQGNSA. The CDR3 loop spans 16 amino acids. The CDR3 region is CASSLGLQLVRDTQYF. CDR3 DNA: TGTGCCAGCAGCTTAGGCCTCCAACTAGTAAGGGATACGCAGTATTTT.

Only one count was recorded for this clone. This chain joins TRBV9 and TRBJ1-2; the D gene is possibly TRBD1 (5 bases). Germline V gives CDR1 SGDLS, CDR2 YYNGEE. This CDR3 is built from 10 residues. V was pared by 3 bases and J by 11 bases, with 8 bases between. The CDR3 protein is CASSGRGYTF. The CDR3 DNA reads as TGTGCCAGCAGCGGCCGGGGGTACACCTTC. Supplemented by reference TRBV9 and TRBJ1-2, the full variable domain reads DSGVTQTPKHLITATGQRVTLRCSPRSGDLSVYWYQQSLDQGLQFLIQYYNGEERAKGNILERFSAQQFPDLHSELNLSSLELGDSALYFCASSGRGYTFGSGTRLTVV.

The chain couples TRBV6-5 to TRBJ2-1; a weak D match, TRBD2 (5 bases). Germline V gene data show CDR1 as MNHEY and CDR2 as SVGAGI. The V end was cut by 10 bases, the J end by 4 bases, with 17 bases between. The CDR3 contains 14 residues. In DNA form, the CDR3 reads TGTGCCACCCCGGTTCTGGGCGGGTACAATGAGCAGTTCTTC. This codes for CATPVLGGYNEQFF.

The chain carries TRBV28 and TRBJ2-1, with D perhaps matching TRBD1 or TRBD2 (6 bases each). Germline V lookup: CDR1 MDHEN, CDR2 SYDVKM. This CDR3 spans 14 amino acids. V lost 8 bases and J 8 bases, leaving 19 bases between the germline ends. The CDR3 DNA follows: TGTGCCAGCGCCTCCGGGGGCGAAGTGGATGAGCAGTTCTTC. It translates to CASASGGEVDEQFF. Filled out from reference TRBV28 and TRBJ2-1, the complete variable domain reads DVKVTQSSRYLVKRTGEKVFLECVQDMDHENMFWYRQDPGLGLRLIYFSYDVKMKEKGDIPEGYSVSREKKERFSLILESASTNQTSMYLCASASGGEVDEQFFGPGTRLTVL.

This clone was recorded only once. The gene calls are TRBV28 and TRBJ1-6; D not certain. Trimming cost V 5 bases and J 10 bases, with 12 bases left between them. From germline, CDR1 is MDHEN and CDR2 SYDVKM. The CDR3 is 13 amino acids. CDR3 in amino acids: CASSESGYSPLHF. The CDR3 DNA is TGTGCCAGCAGTGAAAGCGGGTACTCACCCCTCCACTTT.

This sequence joins TRBV3-1 (or the pseudogene TRBV3-2) and TRBJ1-3; D gene unclear. Germline CDR1 LGHDT, CDR2 YNNKEL (reference sequence). The V and J ends lost 1 base and 2 bases respectively, with 12 bases between them. This CDR3 spans 16 amino acids. The CDR3 DNA reads TGTGCCAGCAGCCAAGTGGTTGAGGGTACTGGAAACACCATATATTTT. It codes for CASSQVVEGTGNTIYF.

The gene calls are TRBV10-3 and TRBJ2-3; D is unresolved. CDR3 length: 13 residues. Trimming cost V 2 bases and J 3 bases, with 6 bases left between them. Germline values: CDR1 ENHRY, CDR2 SYGVKD. CDR3 in DNA: TGTGCCATCAGTGAGGGGCTTACAGATACGCAGTATTTT. Its translation: CAISEGLTDTQYF.

The chain uses TRBV6-5 and TRBJ2-7; 7 bases are a match to TRBD1. CDR1 and CDR2 from the germline V gene are MNHEY and SVGAGI. Germline trimming cut 5 bases from V and 4 bases from J; bases unmatched to any gene: 5. The length of the CDR3 is 13 residues. The CDR3 bases are TGTGCCAGCAGTCCGACAGGGAATTACGAGCAGTACTTC. Translated, it gives CASSPTGNYEQYF.

The chain recombines TRBV24-1 with TRBJ1-5, with 8 bases matching TRBD1. The trim removed 6 bases at V and 3 bases at J, leaving 9 bases unmatched. The CDR3 is 16 amino acids. The germline CDR1 and CDR2 sequences are KGHDR and SFDVKD. CDR3 region: CATSPRTGLANQPQHF. The CDR3 DNA reads as TGTGCCACCAGTCCTCGGACAGGGCTTGCCAATCAGCCCCAGCATTTT.

The chain combines TRBV23-1 with TRBJ1-1; possibly TRBD1 for D (5 bases). TRBV23-1 is treated as an ORF (open reading frame) with a function not yet certain. CDR3 length equals 17 residues. The V gene lost 4 bases and the J gene lost 2 bases, with 20 bases spanning the gap. In DNA form, the CDR3 reads TGCGCCAGCAGTCCTACAAGATACGGGGGTCACAACACTGAAGCTTTCTTT. Its protein is CASSPTRYGGHNTEAFF.

J is TRBJ2-5 and V is TRBV28; the D gene is possibly TRBD1 (5 bases). Per the germline V gene, CDR1 is MDHEN and CDR2 is SYDVKM. The CDR3 has 15 residues. Trimming pared 6 bases from V and 7 bases from J, leaving 21 bases between. The CDR3 here is CASSQILSTVRTQYF. The CDR3 DNA is TGTGCCAGCAGCCAAATCCTGTCGACAGTTAGGACCCAGTACTTC.

The CDR3 region is CASSVGIVNEKLFF. In DNA form, the CDR3 reads TGTGCCAGCAGCGTGGGGATAGTTAATGAAAAACTGTTTTTT. V is TRBV9 and J is TRBJ1-4; unclear D gene. The V and J ends lost 2 bases and 4 bases respectively, with 9 bases between them. The CDR3 consists of 14 residues. Germline V lookup: CDR1 SGDLS, CDR2 YYNGEE.

The chain has TRBV7-6 and TRBJ2-1; 7 bases agree with TRBD2. Trimming removed 7 bases from V and 4 bases from J; junction bases left unmatched: 4. CDR1 and CDR2 (germline): SGHVS, FNYEAQ. The CDR3 is 13 residues long. CDR3 loop: CASTPGGYNEQFF. The CDR3 DNA reads as TGTGCCAGCACTCCGGGGGGTTACAATGAGCAGTTCTTC. Full variable domain (outside the CDR3, taken from reference TRBV7-6 and TRBJ2-1): GAGVSQSPRYKVTKRGQDVALRCDPISGHVSLYWYRQALGQGPEFLTYFNYEAQQDKSGLPNDRFSAERPEGSISTLTIQRTEQRDSAMYRCASTPGGYNEQFFGPGTRLTVL.

The rearrangement uses TRBV28 and TRBJ2-1; TRBD1 agrees at 7 bases. CDR1 is MDHEN, CDR2 SYDVKM, per germline. The CDR3 sequence is 15 residues long. J lost 6 bases, V lost 7 bases, and 12 bases had no gene match. The CDR3 reads CASNPDRDVRNEQFF. The CDR3 region has the DNA TGTGCCAGCAATCCCGACAGGGATGTTCGCAATGAGCAGTTCTTC.

The chain combines TRBV28 with TRBJ2-1, with a tentative D call TRBD1 (9 bases). The V and J ends lost 3 bases and 9 bases respectively, with 30 bases between them. The CDR3 is 19 amino acids. Per the germline V gene, CDR1 is MDHEN and CDR2 is SYDVKM. CDR3 amino acids: CASSLDGTGWTGGIAEQFF. CDR3 DNA sequence: TGTGCCAGCAGTTTGGACGGGACAGGGTGGACGGGAGGGATCGCTGAGCAGTTCTTC.